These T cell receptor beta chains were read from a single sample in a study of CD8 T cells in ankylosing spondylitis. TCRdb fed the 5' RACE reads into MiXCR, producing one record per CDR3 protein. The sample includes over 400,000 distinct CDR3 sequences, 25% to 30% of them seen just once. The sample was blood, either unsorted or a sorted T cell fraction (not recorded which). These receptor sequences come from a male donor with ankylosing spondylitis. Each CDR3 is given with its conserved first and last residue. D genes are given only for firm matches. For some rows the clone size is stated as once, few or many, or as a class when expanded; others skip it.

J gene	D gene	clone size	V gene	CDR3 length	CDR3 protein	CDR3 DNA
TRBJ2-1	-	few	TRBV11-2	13	CASRLSMTGTQFF	TGTGCCAGCAGATTAAGTATGACCGGGACCCAGTTCTTC
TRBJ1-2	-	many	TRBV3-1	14	CASSQRDGNYGYTF	TGTGCCAGCAGCCAAAGGGACGGCAACTATGGCTACACCTTC
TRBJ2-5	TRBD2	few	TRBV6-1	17	CASGTSGRAADQETQYF	TGTGCCAGCGGAACTAGCGGGAGGGCCGCCGATCAAGAGACCCAGTACTTC
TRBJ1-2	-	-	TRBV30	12	CAWQRGTYGYTF	TGTGCCTGGCAACGGGGCACTTATGGCTACACCTTC
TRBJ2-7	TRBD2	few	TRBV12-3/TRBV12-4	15	CASSPGLVLNYEQYF	TGTGCCAGCAGCCCGGGACTAGTACTCAACTACGAGCAGTACTTC
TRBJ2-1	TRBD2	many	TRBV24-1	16	CATSDASGAHDNEQFF	TGTGCCACCAGTGACGCAAGCGGGGCCCATGACAATGAGCAGTTCTTC
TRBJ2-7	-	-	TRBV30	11	CAWDRSHEQYF	TGTGCCTGGGACAGGTCCCACGAGCAGTACTTC
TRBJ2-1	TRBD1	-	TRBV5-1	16	CASSLGQGSSYNEQFF	TGCGCCAGCAGCTTGGGACAGGGGAGCTCCTACAATGAGCAGTTCTTC
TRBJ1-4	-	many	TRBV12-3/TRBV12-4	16	CASTSSPGGTNEKLFF	TGTGCCAGCACCTCCTCCCCCGGCGGCACTAATGAAAAACTGTTTTTT
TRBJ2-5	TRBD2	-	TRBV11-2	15	CASSLAVGGQETQYF	TGTGCCAGCAGCTTAGCGGTGGGAGGGCAAGAGACCCAGTACTTC
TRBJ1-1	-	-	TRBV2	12	CASREGETEAFF	TGTGCCAGCAGGGAGGGAGAGACTGAAGCTTTCTTT
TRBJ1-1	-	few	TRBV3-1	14	CASSQGDLNTEAFF	TGTGCCAGCAGCCAGGGTGATTTGAACACTGAAGCTTTCTTT
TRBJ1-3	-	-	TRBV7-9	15	CASSLAAQSGNTIYF	TGTGCCAGCAGCTTAGCAGCGCAATCTGGAAACACCATATATTTT
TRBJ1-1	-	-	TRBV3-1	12	CASRGEITEAFF	TGTGCCAGCAGAGGGGAGATCACTGAAGCTTTCTTT
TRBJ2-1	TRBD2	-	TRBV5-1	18	CASSLAILASGDYNEQFF	TGCGCCAGCAGCTTGGCCATTTTGGCTAGCGGGGATTACAATGAGCAGTTCTTC
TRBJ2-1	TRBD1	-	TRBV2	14	CASTRGQGGNEQFF	TGTGCCAGCACCAGGGGACAGGGTGGGAATGAGCAGTTCTTC
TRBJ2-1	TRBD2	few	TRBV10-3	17	CAIRTSGTNGSYNEQFF	TGTGCCATCAGAACTAGCGGGACGAATGGTTCCTACAATGAGCAGTTCTTC
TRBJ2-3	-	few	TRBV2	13	CASRPSGTDTQYF	TGTGCCAGCCGCCCTAGCGGCACAGATACGCAGTATTTT
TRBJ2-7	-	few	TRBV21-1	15	CASPEDRGDRHEQYF	TGTGCCAGCCCCGAGGACAGGGGGGATCGGCACGAGCAGTACTTC
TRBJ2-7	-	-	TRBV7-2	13	CASSFPIRYEQYF	TGTGCCAGCAGCTTCCCGATTCGCTACGAGCAGTACTTC
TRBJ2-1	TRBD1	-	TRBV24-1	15	CATSDTGTGVTEQFF	TGTGCCACCAGTGACACCGGGACAGGGGTTACTGAGCAGTTCTTC
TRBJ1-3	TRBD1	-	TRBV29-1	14	CSVDREDAGNTIYF	TGCAGCGTGGACAGGGAAGACGCTGGAAACACCATATATTTT
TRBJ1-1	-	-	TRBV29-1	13	CSVGRPMNTEAFF	TGCAGCGTTGGCAGGCCGATGAACACTGAAGCTTTCTTT
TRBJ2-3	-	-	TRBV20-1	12	CSAIWRADTQYF	TGCAGTGCTATCTGGAGGGCAGATACGCAGTATTTT
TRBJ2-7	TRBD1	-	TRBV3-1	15	CASSPDIVRGREQYF	TGTGCCAGCAGCCCTGACATCGTCAGGGGGCGCGAGCAGTACTTC
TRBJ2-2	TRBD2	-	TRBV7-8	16	CASSFKTGGNTGELFF	TGTGCCAGCAGCTTCAAGACGGGAGGGAACACCGGGGAGCTGTTTTTT
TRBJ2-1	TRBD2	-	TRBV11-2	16	CASTYLLASGLHEQFF	TGTGCCAGCACCTATCTCTTGGCTAGCGGGTTGCATGAGCAGTTCTTC
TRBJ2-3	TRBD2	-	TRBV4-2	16	CASSQEKTGGSDTQYF	TGTGCCAGCAGCCAAGAAAAGACGGGAGGCTCAGATACGCAGTATTTT
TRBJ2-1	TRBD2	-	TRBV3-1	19	CASSQDPHSSGIWNNEQFF	TGTGCCAGCAGCCAAGATCCACACTCTAGCGGGATTTGGAACAATGAGCAGTTCTTC
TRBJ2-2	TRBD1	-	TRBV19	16	CASSTGGFSNTGELFF	TGTGCCAGTAGTACAGGGGGCTTTTCGAACACCGGGGAGCTGTTTTTT
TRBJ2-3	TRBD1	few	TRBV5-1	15	CASSLVSEQGDTQYF	TGCGCCAGCAGCTTGGTTAGCGAACAGGGGGATACGCAGTATTTT
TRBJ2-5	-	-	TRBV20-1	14	CSARVPGRQETQYF	TGCAGTGCTAGAGTTCCGGGGCGTCAAGAGACCCAGTACTTC
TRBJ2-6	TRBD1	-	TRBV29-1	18	CSVKPGTDYLSGANVLTF	TGCAGCGTGAAGCCCGGGACAGATTACCTCTCTGGGGCCAACGTCCTGACTTTC
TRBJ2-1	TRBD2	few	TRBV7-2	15	CASSYRTSGDNEQFF	TGTGCCAGCAGCTACCGGACTAGCGGAGACAATGAGCAGTTCTTC
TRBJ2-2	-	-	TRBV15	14	CATSRAEVTGELFF	TGTGCCACCAGCAGAGCAGAGGTCACCGGGGAGCTGTTTTTT
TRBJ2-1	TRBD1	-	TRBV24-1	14	CATQTGQPYNEQFF	TGTGCCACCCAGACAGGGCAACCCTACAATGAGCAGTTCTTC
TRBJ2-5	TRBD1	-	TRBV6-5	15	CASSYKMSGGETQYF	TGTGCCAGCAGTTACAAAATGTCAGGGGGAGAGACCCAGTACTTC
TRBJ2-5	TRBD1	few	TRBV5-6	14	CASSRYNRGETQYF	TGTGCCAGCAGCCGATATAACAGGGGTGAGACCCAGTACTTC
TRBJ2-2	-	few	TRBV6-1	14	CASKTAGNTGELFF	TGTGCCAGTAAGACAGCCGGGAACACCGGGGAGCTGTTTTTT